This entry features one T cell receptor beta chain sequence. Its antigen is currently unknown. The sample originates from a study of cytomegalovirus exposure and HLA in healthy donors. Study-wide points: Most TCR beta V segments were productive about 87% or about 30% of the time in an earlier analysis.

The PCR made use of 60 Vbeta and 13 Jbeta primers. This table comes from immunoSEQ multiplex PCR, and its TCRdb copy is limited to in-frame clones, with some not included. The table records 150,000 to 200,000 clones, about 65% of them present only once. V trimming: 2 bases; J trimming: 3 bases; junction bases outside the gene matches: 6. The germline V gene has CDR1 MNHEY and CDR2 SVGAGI. The CDR3 consists of 15 residues. The sequence was obtained from a young woman in good health and CMV-seropositive. The V call is TRBV6-5, the J call TRBJ2-7; 8 nucleotides agree with TRBD2. The sequenced sample was PBMCs. CDR3 in amino acids: CASSYRGGSSYEQYF. The CDR3 bases are TGTGCCAGCAGTTACCGGGGGGGGAGCAGCTACGAGCAGTACTTC.